This TCR beta chain came from a study of T cells in Graves' hyperthyroidism and ophthalmopathy. The investigators amplified TCR beta CDR3 regions from RNA transcripts. Carried out on the TCR CDR3, a first-round RT-PCR used the HTBI primer set. TCRdb reanalysed the multiplex PCR reads using MiXCR and keeps one entry per CDR3 protein. This sample has approximately 590,000 distinct CDR3 sequences, with about 15% found just once. The CDR3 is 14 amino acids. Germline V gives CDR1 SGHDT, CDR2 YYEEEE. Trimming took 3 bases from V and 4 from J, leaving 10 bases between them. The chain combines TRBV5-6 with TRBJ1-4; maybe TRBD1 (6 bases). The receptor's source is a woman aged 30 to 39 with Graves' hyperthyroidism. Sequencing was done on a sample of blood. CDR3: CASSYRVGNEKLFF. In nucleotides, the CDR3 is TGTGCCAGCAGCTACAGGGTTGGTAATGAAAAACTGTTTTTT.